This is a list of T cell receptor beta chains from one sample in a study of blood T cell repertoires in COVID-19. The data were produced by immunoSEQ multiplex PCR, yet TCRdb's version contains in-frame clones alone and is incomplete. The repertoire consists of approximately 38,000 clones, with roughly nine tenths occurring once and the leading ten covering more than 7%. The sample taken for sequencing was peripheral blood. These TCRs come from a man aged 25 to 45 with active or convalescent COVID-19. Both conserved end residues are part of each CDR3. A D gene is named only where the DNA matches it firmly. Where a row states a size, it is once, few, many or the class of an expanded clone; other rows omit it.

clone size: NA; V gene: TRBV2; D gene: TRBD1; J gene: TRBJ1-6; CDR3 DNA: TGTGCCAGCAGTAACGACAGGGAGGCACCCCTCCACTTT; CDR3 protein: CASSNDREAPLHF
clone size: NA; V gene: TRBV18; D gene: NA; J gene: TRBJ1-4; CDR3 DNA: TGTGCCAGCTCACCAGCAGGGCATGAAAAACTGTTTTTT; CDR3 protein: CASSPAGHEKLFF
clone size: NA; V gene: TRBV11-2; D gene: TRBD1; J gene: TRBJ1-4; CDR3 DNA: TGTGCCAGCAGCCCCGACAGGGGTAGGGAAAAACTGTTTTTT; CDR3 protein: CASSPDRGREKLFF
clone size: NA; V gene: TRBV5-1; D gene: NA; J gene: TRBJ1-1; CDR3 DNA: TGCGCCAGCAGCTTGGGACAGCCAGTGAACACTGAAGCTTTCTTT; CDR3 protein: CASSLGQPVNTEAFF
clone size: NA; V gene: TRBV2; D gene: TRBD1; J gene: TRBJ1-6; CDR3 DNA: TGTGCCAGCAGAACAGGGGGCCCTGGGAGCTCCTATAATTCACCCCTCCACTTT; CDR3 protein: CASRTGGPGSSYNSPLHF
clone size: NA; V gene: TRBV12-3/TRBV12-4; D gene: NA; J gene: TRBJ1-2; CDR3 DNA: TGTGCCAGCAGCATACAAGCTAACTATGGCTACACCTTC; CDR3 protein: CASSIQANYGYTF
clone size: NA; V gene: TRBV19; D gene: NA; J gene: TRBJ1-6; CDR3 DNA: TGTGCCAGTAGTATGATCCCCAAGACAGTTTTCAGCGGGTCCTATAATTCACCCCTCCACTTT; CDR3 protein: CASSMIPKTVFSGSYNSPLHF
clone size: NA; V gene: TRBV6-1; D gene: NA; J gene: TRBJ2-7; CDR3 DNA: TGTGCCAGCAGACAATCACAGGGTTCCCCTACGAAACAGTACTTC; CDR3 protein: CASRQSQGSPTKQYF
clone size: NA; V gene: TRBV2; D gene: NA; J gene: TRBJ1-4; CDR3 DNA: TGTGCCAGTGAATCGGGTATGGATGAAAAACTGTTTTTT; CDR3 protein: CASESGMDEKLFF
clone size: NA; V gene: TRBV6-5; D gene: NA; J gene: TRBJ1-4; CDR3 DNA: TGTGCCAGCAGTTACTGGCTCGGGTCAGGGAGGGAAAAACTGTTTTTT; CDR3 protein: CASSYWLGSGREKLFF
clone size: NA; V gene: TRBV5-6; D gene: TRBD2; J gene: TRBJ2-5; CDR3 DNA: TGTGCCAGCAGCTTGCTGTCTAGCGGGGGCCCGTGGCAAGAGACCCAGTACTTC; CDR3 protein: CASSLLSSGGPWQETQYF
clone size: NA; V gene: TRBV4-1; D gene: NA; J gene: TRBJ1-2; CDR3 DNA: TGCGCCAGCAGCTCCTTTAGAACCGATAACTATGGCTACACCTTC; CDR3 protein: CASSSFRTDNYGYTF
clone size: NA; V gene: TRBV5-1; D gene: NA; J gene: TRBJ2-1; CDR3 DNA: TGCGCCAGCAGCTTTGGAGGGACAGAGAATGAGCAGTTCTTC; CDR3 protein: CASSFGGTENEQFF
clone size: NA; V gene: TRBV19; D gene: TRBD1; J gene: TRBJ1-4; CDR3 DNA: TGTGCCAGTAGTATAAGCCGGCCAGGGGGCGGAGAAAAACTGTTTTTT; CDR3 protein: CASSISRPGGGEKLFF
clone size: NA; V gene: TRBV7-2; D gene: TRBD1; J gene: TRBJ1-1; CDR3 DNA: TGTGCCAGCAGCTTAGTACGGGACAGGGGTGAAGCTTTCTTT; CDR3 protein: CASSLVRDRGEAFF
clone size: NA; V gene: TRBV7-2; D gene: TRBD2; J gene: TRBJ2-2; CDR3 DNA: TGTGCCAGCAGCGTAACTAGCGGGAGGGCCGCGAACACCGGGGAGCTGTTTTTT; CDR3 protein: CASSVTSGRAANTGELFF
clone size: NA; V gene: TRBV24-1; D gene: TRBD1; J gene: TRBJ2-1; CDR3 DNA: TGTGCCACCAGTGATGCCGGGACAGGTAACAATGAGCAGTTCTTC; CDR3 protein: CATSDAGTGNNEQFF
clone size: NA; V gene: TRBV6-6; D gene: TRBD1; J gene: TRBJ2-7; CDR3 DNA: TGTGCCAGCAGCCACCCGAACAGGGGCCCGACCTACGAGCAGTACTTC; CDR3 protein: CASSHPNRGPTYEQYF
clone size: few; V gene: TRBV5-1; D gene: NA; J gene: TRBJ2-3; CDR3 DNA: TGCGCCAGCAGCTCCGACCTAGGTTCGCAGTATTTT; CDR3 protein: CASSSDLGSQYF
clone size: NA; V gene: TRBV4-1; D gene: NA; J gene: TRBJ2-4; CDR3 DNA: TGCGCCAGCAGCCAAAAGGGGGACACCTTAGCCAAAAACATTCAGTACTTC; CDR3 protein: CASSQKGDTLAKNIQYF
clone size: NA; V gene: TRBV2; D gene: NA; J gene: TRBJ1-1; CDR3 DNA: TGTGCCAGCAGCCCCAGGGCCACAAACACTGAAGCTTTCTTT; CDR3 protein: CASSPRATNTEAFF
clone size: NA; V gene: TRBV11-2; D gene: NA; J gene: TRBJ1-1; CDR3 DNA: TGTGCCAGCAGCTTGACCCGACAAACTGAAGCTTTCTTT; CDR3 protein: CASSLTRQTEAFF
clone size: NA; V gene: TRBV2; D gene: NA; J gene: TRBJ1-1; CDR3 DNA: TGTGCCAGCAGTGAGGTAGCCACTGAAGCTTTCTTT; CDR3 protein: CASSEVATEAFF
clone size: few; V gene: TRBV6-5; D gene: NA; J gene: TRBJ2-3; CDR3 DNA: TGTGCCAGCAGGGAGGGGGCGGAGGCAGATACGCAGTATTTT; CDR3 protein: CASREGAEADTQYF
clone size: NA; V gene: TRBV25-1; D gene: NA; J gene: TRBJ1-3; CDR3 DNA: TGTGCCAGCAGTGACCCAACCCTAGGAAACACCATATATTTT; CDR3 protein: CASSDPTLGNTIYF
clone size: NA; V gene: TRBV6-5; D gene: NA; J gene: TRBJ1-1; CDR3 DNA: TGTGCCAGCAGCCTCGACAGCCCAAACACTGAAGCTTTCTTT; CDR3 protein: CASSLDSPNTEAFF
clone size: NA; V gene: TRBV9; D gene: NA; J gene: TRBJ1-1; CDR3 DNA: TGTGCCAGCAGCGTAGGATCGCCAGAGTACAGCCCTAACACTGAAGCTTTCTTT; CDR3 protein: CASSVGSPEYSPNTEAFF
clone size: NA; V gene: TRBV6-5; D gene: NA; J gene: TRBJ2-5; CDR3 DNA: TGTGCCAGCAGTTACTCGAGTGCGGCAGAGACCCAGTACTTC; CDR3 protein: CASSYSSAAETQYF
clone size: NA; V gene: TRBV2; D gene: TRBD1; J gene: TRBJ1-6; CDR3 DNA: TGTGCCAGCAGTCAAACAGGGGTGGGTTCACCCCTCCACTTT; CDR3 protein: CASSQTGVGSPLHF